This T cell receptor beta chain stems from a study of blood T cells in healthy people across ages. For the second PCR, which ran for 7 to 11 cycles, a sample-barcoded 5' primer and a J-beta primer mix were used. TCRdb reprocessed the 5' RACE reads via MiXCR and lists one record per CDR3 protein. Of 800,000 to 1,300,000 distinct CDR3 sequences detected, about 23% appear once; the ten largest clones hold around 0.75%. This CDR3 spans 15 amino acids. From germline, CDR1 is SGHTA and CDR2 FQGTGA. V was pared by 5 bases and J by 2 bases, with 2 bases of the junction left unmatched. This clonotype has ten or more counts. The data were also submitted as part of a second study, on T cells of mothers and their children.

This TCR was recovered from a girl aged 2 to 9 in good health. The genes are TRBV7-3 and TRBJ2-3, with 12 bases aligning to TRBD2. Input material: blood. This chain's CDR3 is CASSRLAGATDTQYF. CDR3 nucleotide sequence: TGTGCCAGCAGCCGACTAGCGGGAGCCACAGATACGCAGTATTTT.